This T cell receptor (beta chain) was identified in a study of blood T cell repertoires in COVID-19. The germline V gene has CDR1 SEHNR and CDR2 FQNEAQ (reference sequence). V was shortened by 1 base and J by 9 bases, with 13 bases between the two germline ends. This CDR3 contains 15 residues. Repertoires were generated with immunoSEQ multiplex PCR, while TCRdb's copy carries only in-frame clones and drops some. The repertoire holds 200,000 to 250,000 clones, with approximately 90% as singletons. This clonotype was sampled from a man younger than 40 who had recovered from COVID-19. J is TRBJ1-6 and V is TRBV7-9, with a possible D match to TRBD1 (6 bases). The sequenced sample was PBMCs or T cells enriched from blood (not recorded which). CDR3: CASSLVTGKISPLHF. CDR3 DNA sequence: TGTGCCAGCAGCTTAGTAACAGGGAAGATTTCACCCCTCCACTTT.